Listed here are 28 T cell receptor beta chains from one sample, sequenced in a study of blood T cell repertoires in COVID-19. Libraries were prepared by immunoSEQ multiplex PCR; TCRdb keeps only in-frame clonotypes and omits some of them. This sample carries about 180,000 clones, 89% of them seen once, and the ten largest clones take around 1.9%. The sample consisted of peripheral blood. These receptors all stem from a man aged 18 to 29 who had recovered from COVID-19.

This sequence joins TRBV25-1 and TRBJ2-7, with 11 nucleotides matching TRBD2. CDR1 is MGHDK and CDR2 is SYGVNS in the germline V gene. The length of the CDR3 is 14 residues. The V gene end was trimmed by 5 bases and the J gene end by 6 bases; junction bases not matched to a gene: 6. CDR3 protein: CASSSLAGEFEQYF. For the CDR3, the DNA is TGTGCCAGCAGTTCACTAGCGGGAGAATTCGAGCAGTACTTC.

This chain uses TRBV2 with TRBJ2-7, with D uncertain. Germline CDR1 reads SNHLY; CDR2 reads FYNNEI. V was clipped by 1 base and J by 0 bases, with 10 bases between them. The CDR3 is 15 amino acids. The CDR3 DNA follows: TGTGCCAGCAGTGAAGGGCACGAAACCTCCTACGAGCAGTACTTC. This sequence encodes CASSEGHETSYEQYF.

CDR3 loop: CASSARSTGVSGYTF. CDR3 bases: TGTGCCAGCAGTGCCAGAAGCACAGGGGTGAGTGGCTACACCTTC. The chain combines TRBV6-4 with TRBJ1-2, with 7 bases matching TRBD1. This CDR3 is 15 amino acids long. Germline CDR1 reads MRHNA; CDR2 reads SNTAGT. J gave up 7 bases and V 4 bases, and 12 bases lay outside the gene matches.

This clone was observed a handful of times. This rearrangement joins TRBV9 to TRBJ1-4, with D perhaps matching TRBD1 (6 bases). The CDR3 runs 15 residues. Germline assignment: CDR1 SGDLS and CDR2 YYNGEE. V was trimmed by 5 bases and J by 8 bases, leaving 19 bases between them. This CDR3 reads CASSSSGTSGEKLFF. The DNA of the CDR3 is TGTGCCAGCAGTTCTTCAGGGACATCGGGGGAAAAACTGTTTTTT.

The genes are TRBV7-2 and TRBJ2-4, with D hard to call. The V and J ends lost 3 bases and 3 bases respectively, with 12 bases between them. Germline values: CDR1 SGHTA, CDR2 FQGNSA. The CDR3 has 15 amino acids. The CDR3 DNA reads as TGTGCCAGCAGCTTCGAGGCCGGTGTCAAAAACATTCAGTACTTC. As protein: CASSFEAGVKNIQYF.

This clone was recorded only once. The CDR3 DNA sequence: TGTGCCAGCAGCTTATTACGGTCAGATACGCAGTATTTT. Translated: CASSLLRSDTQYF. This chain connects TRBV7-2 to TRBJ2-3; D gene unclear. This CDR3 is built from 13 residues. The V end was cut by 2 bases, the J end by 4 bases, with 7 bases between. Germline CDR1 and CDR2: SGHTA and FQGNSA.

The CDR3 protein is CASSPRGLAGQETQYF. The CDR3, as DNA: TGTGCCAGCAGCCCCCGGGGACTAGCGGGCCAAGAGACCCAGTACTTC. The chain joins TRBV9 to TRBJ2-5; 12 nucleotides line up with TRBD2. The CDR3 is 16 residues long. Germline CDR1 reads SGDLS; CDR2 reads YYNGEE. V shed 4 bases, J shed 1 base, and the junction held 5 bases outside the gene matches.

The CDR3 DNA is TGCGCCAGCAGCTTGGGACTAGCGGGAGCAGATACGCAGTATTTT. This codes for CASSLGLAGADTQYF. The chain recombines TRBV5-1 with TRBJ2-3; 12 bases line up with TRBD2. Per germline, CDR1 SGHRS and CDR2 YFSETQ. Unmatched junction bases numbered 0, after V lost 0 bases and J lost 4 bases. This CDR3 comprises 15 residues.

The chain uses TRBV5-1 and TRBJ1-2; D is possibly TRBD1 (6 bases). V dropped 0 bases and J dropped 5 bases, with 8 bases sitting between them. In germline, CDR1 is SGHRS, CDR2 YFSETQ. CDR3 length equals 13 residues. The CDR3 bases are TGCGCCAGCAGCTTGGGGGACATGTATGGCTACACCTTC. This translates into CASSLGDMYGYTF. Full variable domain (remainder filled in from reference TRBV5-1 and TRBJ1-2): KAGVTQTPRYLIKTRGQQVTLSCSPISGHRSVSWYQQTPGQGLQFLFEYFSETQRNKGNFPGRFSGRQFSNSRSEMNVSTLELGDSALYLCASSLGDMYGYTFGSGTRLTVV.

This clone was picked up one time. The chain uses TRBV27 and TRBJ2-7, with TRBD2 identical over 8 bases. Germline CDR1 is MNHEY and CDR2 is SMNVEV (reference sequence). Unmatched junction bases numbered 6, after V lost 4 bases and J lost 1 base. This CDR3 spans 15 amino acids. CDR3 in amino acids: CASSSSTSGSYEQYF. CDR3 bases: TGTGCCAGCAGTTCGAGCACTAGCGGTTCCTACGAGCAGTACTTC.

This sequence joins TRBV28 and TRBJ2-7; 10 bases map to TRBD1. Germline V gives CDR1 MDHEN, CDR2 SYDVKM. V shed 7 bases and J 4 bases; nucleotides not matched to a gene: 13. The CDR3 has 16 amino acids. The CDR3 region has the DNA TGTGCCAGCACCTCTCCGACAGGGGGCAGACGGTACGAGCAGTACTTC. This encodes CASTSPTGGRRYEQYF.

The CDR3 loop reads CASSPKVRDRLSGANVLTF. CDR3 bases: TGTGCCAGCAGCCCCAAGGTTCGGGACAGACTCTCTGGGGCCAACGTCCTGACTTTC. V gene TRBV5-6 combines with J gene TRBJ2-6; the match to TRBD1 covers 7 bases. There are 19 residues in the CDR3. After removal of 4 bases from V and 0 bases from J, the junction contained 13 bases not matched to a gene. From germline, CDR1 is SGHDT and CDR2 YYEEEE.

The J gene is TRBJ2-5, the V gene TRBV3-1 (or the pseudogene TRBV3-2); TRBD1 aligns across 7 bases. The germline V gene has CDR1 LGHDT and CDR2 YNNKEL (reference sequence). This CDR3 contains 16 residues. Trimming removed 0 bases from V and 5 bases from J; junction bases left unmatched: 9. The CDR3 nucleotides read TGTGCCAGCAGCCAAGATAGGATTAGGGGGCGGGAGACCCAGTACTTC. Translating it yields CASSQDRIRGRETQYF.

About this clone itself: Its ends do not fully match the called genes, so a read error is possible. The chain's CDR3 is CASRLDRLNTEAFF. Written as DNA, the CDR3 is TGCGCCAGCAGATTGGACAGGCTGAACACTGAAGCTTTCTTT. J is TRBJ1-1 and V is TRBV5-1; 7 bases agree with TRBD1. The length of the CDR3 is 14 residues. Germline V gene lookup returns CDR1 SGHRS and CDR2 YFSETQ.

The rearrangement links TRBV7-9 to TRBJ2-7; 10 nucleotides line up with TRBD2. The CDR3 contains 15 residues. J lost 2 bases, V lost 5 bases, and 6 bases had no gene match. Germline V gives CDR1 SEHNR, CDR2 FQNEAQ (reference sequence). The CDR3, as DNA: TGTGCCAGCAGCCGGACTAGCGGAAACACCTACGAGCAGTACTTC. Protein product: CASSRTSGNTYEQYF.

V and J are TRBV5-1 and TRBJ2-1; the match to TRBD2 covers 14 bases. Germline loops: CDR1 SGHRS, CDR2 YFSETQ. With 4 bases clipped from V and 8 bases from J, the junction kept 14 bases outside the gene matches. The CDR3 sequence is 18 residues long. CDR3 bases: TGCGCCAGCAGCCCCGGGACTAGCGGGAGTCACACGGGCGATGAGCAGTTCTTC. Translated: CASSPGTSGSHTGDEQFF.

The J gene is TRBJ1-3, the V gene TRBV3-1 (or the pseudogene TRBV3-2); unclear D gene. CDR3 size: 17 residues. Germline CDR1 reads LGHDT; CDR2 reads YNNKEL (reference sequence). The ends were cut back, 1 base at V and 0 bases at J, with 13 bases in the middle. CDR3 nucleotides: TGTGCCAGCAGCCAAGTTGCAGGCCCTTCCTCTGGAAACACCATATATTTT. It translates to CASSQVAGPSSGNTIYF.

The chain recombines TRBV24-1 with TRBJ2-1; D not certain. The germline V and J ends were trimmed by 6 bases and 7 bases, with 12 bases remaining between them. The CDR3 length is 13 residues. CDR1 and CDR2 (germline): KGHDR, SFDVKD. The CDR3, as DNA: TGTGCCACCAGTAAACCGGCGAGGAATGAGCAGTTCTTC. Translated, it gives CATSKPARNEQFF.

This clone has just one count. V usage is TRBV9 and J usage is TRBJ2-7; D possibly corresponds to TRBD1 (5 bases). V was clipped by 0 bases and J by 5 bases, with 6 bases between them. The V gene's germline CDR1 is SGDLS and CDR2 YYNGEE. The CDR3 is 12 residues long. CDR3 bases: TGTGCCAGCAGCGTAGGGGGCAACGAGCAGTACTTC. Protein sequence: CASSVGGNEQYF.

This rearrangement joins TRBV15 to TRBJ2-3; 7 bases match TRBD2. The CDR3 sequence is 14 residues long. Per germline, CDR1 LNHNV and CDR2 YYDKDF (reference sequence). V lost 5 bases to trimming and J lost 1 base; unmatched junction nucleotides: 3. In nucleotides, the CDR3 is TGTGCCACCAGCGGGAGGGCGGGCACAGATACGCAGTATTTT. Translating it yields CATSGRAGTDTQYF.

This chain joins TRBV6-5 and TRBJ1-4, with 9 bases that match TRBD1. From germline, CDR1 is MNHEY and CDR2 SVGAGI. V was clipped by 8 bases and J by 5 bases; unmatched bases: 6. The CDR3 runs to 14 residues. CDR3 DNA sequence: TGTGCCAGCGGCGGGACAGGGTCAAATGAAAAACTGTTTTTT. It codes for CASGGTGSNEKLFF.

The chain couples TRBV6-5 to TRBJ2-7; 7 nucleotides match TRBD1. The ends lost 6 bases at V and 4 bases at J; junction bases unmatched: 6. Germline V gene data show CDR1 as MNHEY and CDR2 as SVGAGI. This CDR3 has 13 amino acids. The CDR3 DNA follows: TGTGCCAGCAGCCGACAGGGAGAATACGAGCAGTACTTC. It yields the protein CASSRQGEYEQYF.

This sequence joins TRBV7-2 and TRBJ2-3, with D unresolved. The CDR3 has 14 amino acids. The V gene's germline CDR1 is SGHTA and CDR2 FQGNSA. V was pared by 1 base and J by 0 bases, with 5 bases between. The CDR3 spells CASSLGLSTDTQYF. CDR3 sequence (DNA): TGTGCCAGCAGCTTAGGGCTTAGCACAGATACGCAGTATTTT.

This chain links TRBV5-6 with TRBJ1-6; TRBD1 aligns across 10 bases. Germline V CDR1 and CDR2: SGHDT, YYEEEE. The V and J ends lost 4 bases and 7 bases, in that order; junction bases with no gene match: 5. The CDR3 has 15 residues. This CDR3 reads CASSTTGGGNSPLHF. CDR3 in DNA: TGTGCCAGCAGCACGACAGGGGGCGGAAATTCACCCCTCCACTTT.

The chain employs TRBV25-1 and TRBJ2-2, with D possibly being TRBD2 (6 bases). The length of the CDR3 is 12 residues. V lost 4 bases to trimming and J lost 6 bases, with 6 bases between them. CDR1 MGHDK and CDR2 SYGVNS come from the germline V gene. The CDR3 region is CASSGGAGELFF. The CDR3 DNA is TGTGCCAGCAGTGGGGGGGCCGGGGAGCTGTTTTTT. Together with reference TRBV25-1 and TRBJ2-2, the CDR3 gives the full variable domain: EADIYQTPRYLVIGTGKKITLECSQTMGHDKMYWYQQDPGMELHLIHYSYGVNSTEKGDLSSESTVSRIRTEHFPLTLESARPSHTSQYLCASSGGAGELFFGEGSRLTVL.

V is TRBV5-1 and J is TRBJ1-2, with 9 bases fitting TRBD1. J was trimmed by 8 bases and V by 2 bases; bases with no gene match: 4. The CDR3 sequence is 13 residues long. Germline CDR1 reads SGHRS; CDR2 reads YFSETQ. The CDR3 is CASSFTGGGGYTF. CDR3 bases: TGCGCCAGCAGCTTCACAGGGGGCGGGGGCTACACCTTC.

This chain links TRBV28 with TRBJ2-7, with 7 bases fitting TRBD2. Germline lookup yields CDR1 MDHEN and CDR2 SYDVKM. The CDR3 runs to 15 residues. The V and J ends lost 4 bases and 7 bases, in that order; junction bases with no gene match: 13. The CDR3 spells CASSYSFSGYSEQYF. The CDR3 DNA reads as TGTGCCAGCAGTTACTCCTTTAGCGGGTATAGTGAGCAGTACTTC.

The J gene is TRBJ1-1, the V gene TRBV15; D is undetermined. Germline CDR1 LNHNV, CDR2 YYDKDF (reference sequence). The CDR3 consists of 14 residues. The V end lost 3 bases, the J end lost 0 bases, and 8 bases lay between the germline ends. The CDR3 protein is CATSRGGLNTEAFF. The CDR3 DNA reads TGTGCCACCAGCAGGGGAGGGTTGAACACTGAAGCTTTCTTT.